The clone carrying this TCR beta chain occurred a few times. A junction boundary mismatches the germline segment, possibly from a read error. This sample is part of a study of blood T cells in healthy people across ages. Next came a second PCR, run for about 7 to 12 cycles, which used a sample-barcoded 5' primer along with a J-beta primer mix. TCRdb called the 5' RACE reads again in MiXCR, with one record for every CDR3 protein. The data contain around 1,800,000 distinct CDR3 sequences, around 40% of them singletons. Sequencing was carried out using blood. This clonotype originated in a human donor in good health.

In nucleotides, the CDR3 is TGTGCCAGCAGCTCGAGGGGGGCACGGTCCTGCAATGAGCAGTTCTTC. Protein: CASSSRGARSCNEQFF. This chain uses TRBV9 with TRBJ2-1; perhaps D is TRBD1 or TRBD2 (6 bases each). CDR3 length equals 16 residues. Germline V lookup: CDR1 SGDLS, CDR2 YYNGEE.